The rows below give T cell receptor beta chains drawn from one sample of a study of blood T cell repertoires in COVID-19. The table came from immunoSEQ multiplex PCR; TCRdb's copy has only in-frame clones and leaves some out. The top ten clones hold over 5% of a sample with 250,000 or so clones, approximately 86% of them seen once. The specimen sequenced was peripheral blood. The source is a woman aged 60-75 years with COVID-19, enrolled during active disease. Each CDR3 is given with its conserved first and last residue. Each record gives: V gene, D gene, J gene, clone size, CDR3 protein, CDR3 DNA. The D gene is left open where the match is weak. Size values are once, few and many counts, or a class for expanded clones, and some rows have none.

V gene: TRBV5-4
D gene: NA
J gene: TRBJ1-6
clone size: NA
CDR3 protein: CASSLGQSNSPLHF
CDR3 DNA: TGTGCCAGCAGCTTGGGACAGTCTAATTCACCCCTCCACTTT

V gene: TRBV21-1
D gene: NA
J gene: TRBJ1-1
clone size: NA
CDR3 protein: CASSKTPRDRGYTEAFF
CDR3 DNA: TGTGCCAGCAGCAAGACCCCCCGGGACAGGGGATACACTGAAGCTTTCTTT

V gene: TRBV10-3
D gene: TRBD2
J gene: TRBJ2-3
clone size: NA
CDR3 protein: CAIRPQRGSTDTQYF
CDR3 DNA: TGTGCCATCAGACCTCAGCGGGGGAGCACAGATACGCAGTATTTT

V gene: TRBV19
D gene: NA
J gene: TRBJ2-2
clone size: once
CDR3 protein: CASSIAGTGELFF
CDR3 DNA: TGTGCCAGTAGTATAGCAGGGACCGGGGAGCTGTTTTTT

V gene: TRBV5-6
D gene: NA
J gene: TRBJ1-6
clone size: NA
CDR3 protein: CASSTGSAGANSPLHF
CDR3 DNA: TGTGCCAGCAGCACAGGGTCGGCAGGGGCCAATTCACCCCTCCACTTT

V gene: TRBV4-2
D gene: TRBD2
J gene: TRBJ2-3
clone size: few
CDR3 protein: CASSQELAGNTQYF
CDR3 DNA: TGTGCCAGCAGCCAAGAGTTAGCGGGGAATACGCAGTATTTT

V gene: TRBV5-4
D gene: TRBD1
J gene: TRBJ2-7
clone size: NA
CDR3 protein: CASSFPGQSFYEQYF
CDR3 DNA: TGTGCCAGCAGCTTTCCGGGACAGAGCTTCTACGAGCAGTACTTC

V gene: TRBV19
D gene: NA
J gene: TRBJ1-2
clone size: NA
CDR3 protein: CASRPTGMKNYGYTF
CDR3 DNA: TGTGCCAGTAGGCCAACAGGGATGAAGAACTATGGCTACACCTTC

V gene: TRBV19
D gene: NA
J gene: TRBJ1-6
clone size: once
CDR3 protein: CASSIPGVSPLHF
CDR3 DNA: TGTGCCAGTAGTATACCAGGGGTGTCACCCCTCCACTTT

V gene: TRBV7-3
D gene: NA
J gene: TRBJ2-1
clone size: NA
CDR3 protein: CASSPAGTLNNEQFF
CDR3 DNA: TGTGCCAGCAGCCCAGCCGGGACACTAAACAATGAGCAGTTCTTC

V gene: TRBV30
D gene: TRBD1
J gene: TRBJ1-1
clone size: once
CDR3 protein: CAWSGDRVGSTEAFF
CDR3 DNA: TGTGCCTGGAGCGGGGACAGGGTTGGTAGCACTGAAGCTTTCTTT

V gene: TRBV4-2
D gene: TRBD2
J gene: TRBJ2-7
clone size: few
CDR3 protein: CASSQGLANPYEQYF
CDR3 DNA: TGTGCCAGCAGCCAAGGACTAGCGAACCCCTACGAGCAGTACTTC

V gene: TRBV6-5
D gene: TRBD1
J gene: TRBJ1-2
clone size: NA
CDR3 protein: CASSYSGGRGRSGYTF
CDR3 DNA: TGTGCCAGCAGTTACTCCGGAGGCAGGGGGCGAAGCGGCTACACCTTC

V gene: TRBV5-1
D gene: NA
J gene: TRBJ2-2
clone size: NA
CDR3 protein: CASSLVQGKVTGELFF
CDR3 DNA: TGCGCCAGCAGCTTGGTACAGGGCAAGGTCACCGGGGAGCTGTTTTTT

V gene: TRBV7-9
D gene: TRBD2
J gene: TRBJ2-7
clone size: NA
CDR3 protein: CASSLWLAGGTGEQYF
CDR3 DNA: TGTGCCAGCAGCTTGTGGCTAGCGGGAGGGACGGGGGAGCAGTACTTC

V gene: TRBV15
D gene: NA
J gene: TRBJ2-2
clone size: NA
CDR3 protein: CATSRSSRGGKVSGELFF
CDR3 DNA: TGTGCCACCAGCAGGAGTTCAAGGGGCGGGAAGGTGTCCGGGGAGCTGTTTTTT

V gene: TRBV11-3
D gene: TRBD1
J gene: TRBJ2-1
clone size: NA
CDR3 protein: CASSLDRGGTGTYNEQFF
CDR3 DNA: TGTGCCAGCAGCTTAGATCGTGGAGGGACAGGGACCTACAATGAGCAGTTCTTC

V gene: TRBV5-1
D gene: TRBD1
J gene: TRBJ2-5
clone size: NA
CDR3 protein: CASSRRTGGETQYF
CDR3 DNA: TGCGCCAGCAGCAGAAGGACAGGGGGAGAGACCCAGTACTTC

V gene: TRBV18
D gene: TRBD1
J gene: TRBJ2-7
clone size: NA
CDR3 protein: CASSPTGAYEQYF
CDR3 DNA: TGTGCCAGCTCGCCGACAGGGGCCTACGAGCAGTACTTC

V gene: TRBV10-3
D gene: NA
J gene: TRBJ1-5
clone size: NA
CDR3 protein: CAISGVSNQPQHF
CDR3 DNA: TGTGCCATCAGTGGAGTTAGCAATCAGCCCCAGCATTTT

V gene: TRBV5-1
D gene: NA
J gene: TRBJ2-7
clone size: NA
CDR3 protein: CASSSEGVYEQYF
CDR3 DNA: TGCGCCAGCAGCTCCGAGGGGGTTTACGAGCAGTACTTC

V gene: TRBV12-5
D gene: TRBD1
J gene: TRBJ2-1
clone size: NA
CDR3 protein: CASGLGGQGSEQFF
CDR3 DNA: TGTGCTAGTGGTTTGGGGGGACAGGGGTCTGAGCAGTTCTTC

V gene: TRBV10-3
D gene: NA
J gene: TRBJ1-6
clone size: NA
CDR3 protein: CAISETGFNSPLHF
CDR3 DNA: TGTGCCATCAGTGAGACAGGGTTTAATTCACCCCTCCACTTT

V gene: TRBV12-3/TRBV12-4
D gene: NA
J gene: TRBJ1-2
clone size: NA
CDR3 protein: CASSPIEIYGYTF
CDR3 DNA: TGTGCCAGCAGTCCCATCGAGATCTATGGCTACACCTTC

V gene: TRBV5-1
D gene: NA
J gene: TRBJ2-1
clone size: NA
CDR3 protein: CASSPLFSERSYNEQFF
CDR3 DNA: TGCGCCAGCAGCCCACTCTTTAGCGAGAGGAGTTACAATGAGCAGTTCTTC

V gene: TRBV7-9
D gene: NA
J gene: TRBJ2-7
clone size: NA
CDR3 protein: CASSLRVSSYEQYF
CDR3 DNA: TGTGCCAGCAGCTTACGTGTCAGCTCCTACGAGCAGTACTTC

V gene: TRBV5-1
D gene: NA
J gene: TRBJ1-1
clone size: NA
CDR3 protein: CASSSSGGGRTEAFF
CDR3 DNA: TGCGCCAGCAGCTCCTCGGGCGGGGGTCGGACTGAAGCTTTCTTT

V gene: TRBV4-2
D gene: TRBD2
J gene: TRBJ2-7
clone size: NA
CDR3 protein: CASSQGIQREGYEQYF
CDR3 DNA: TGTGCCAGCAGCCAAGGTATCCAGCGGGAGGGGTACGAGCAGTACTTC

V gene: TRBV30
D gene: NA
J gene: TRBJ1-2
clone size: NA
CDR3 protein: CAWSVTTTGANYGYTF
CDR3 DNA: TGTGCCTGGAGTGTCACGACCACAGGAGCTAACTATGGCTACACCTTC

V gene: TRBV6-2/TRBV6-3
D gene: TRBD1
J gene: TRBJ1-5
clone size: once
CDR3 protein: CASSYPGQGRNQPQHF
CDR3 DNA: TGTGCCAGCAGTTACCCTGGACAGGGAAGAAATCAGCCCCAGCATTTT

V gene: TRBV14
D gene: NA
J gene: TRBJ1-2
clone size: NA
CDR3 protein: CASSQEGTLGGYTF
CDR3 DNA: TGTGCCAGCAGCCAAGAAGGGACATTGGGCGGCTACACCTTC

V gene: TRBV24-1
D gene: NA
J gene: TRBJ2-1
clone size: NA
CDR3 protein: CATSDFQYNEQFF
CDR3 DNA: TGTGCCACCAGTGATTTCCAATACAATGAGCAGTTCTTC

V gene: TRBV19
D gene: TRBD1
J gene: TRBJ1-3
clone size: few
CDR3 protein: CASKPTGSGNTIYF
CDR3 DNA: TGTGCCAGTAAACCGACAGGGTCTGGAAACACCATATATTTT

V gene: TRBV5-8
D gene: NA
J gene: TRBJ2-1
clone size: NA
CDR3 protein: CASSLQVVGPYNEQFF
CDR3 DNA: TGTGCCAGCAGCTTGCAGGTTGTGGGCCCCTACAATGAGCAGTTCTTC

V gene: TRBV29-1
D gene: TRBD2
J gene: TRBJ2-7
clone size: NA
CDR3 protein: CSVGLAGGPSYEQYF
CDR3 DNA: TGCAGCGTGGGACTAGCGGGAGGGCCTTCCTACGAGCAGTACTTC

V gene: TRBV7-2
D gene: NA
J gene: TRBJ2-2
clone size: NA
CDR3 protein: CASSFPGHTTGELFF
CDR3 DNA: TGTGCCAGCAGCTTCCCGGGACATACCACCGGGGAGCTGTTTTTT

V gene: TRBV4-1
D gene: TRBD1
J gene: TRBJ2-7
clone size: NA
CDR3 protein: CASSLEGRVTGAAGEQYF
CDR3 DNA: TGCGCCAGCAGCCTCGAGGGACGGGTGACAGGGGCGGCGGGCGAGCAGTACTTC

V gene: TRBV29-1
D gene: TRBD1
J gene: TRBJ1-1
clone size: NA
CDR3 protein: CSVAGTGMNTEAFF
CDR3 DNA: TGCAGCGTGGCCGGGACAGGGATGAACACTGAAGCTTTCTTT

V gene: TRBV28
D gene: TRBD1
J gene: TRBJ1-3
clone size: NA
CDR3 protein: CASSSRSPGTGGYWGNTIYF
CDR3 DNA: TGTGCCAGCAGCTCGAGATCCCCCGGGACAGGGGGTTATTGGGGAAACACCATATATTTT

V gene: TRBV12-3/TRBV12-4
D gene: NA
J gene: TRBJ1-2
clone size: NA
CDR3 protein: CASSAGDYGYTF
CDR3 DNA: TGTGCCAGCAGTGCGGGTGACTATGGCTACACCTTC

V gene: TRBV5-1
D gene: TRBD2
J gene: TRBJ2-2
clone size: NA
CDR3 protein: CASRYGLAANTGELFF
CDR3 DNA: TGCGCCAGCAGGTATGGACTAGCGGCGAACACCGGGGAGCTGTTTTTT

V gene: TRBV6-2/TRBV6-3
D gene: TRBD2
J gene: TRBJ2-7
clone size: NA
CDR3 protein: CASSYPLAGAAPAYEQYF
CDR3 DNA: TGTGCCAGCAGTTACCCGCTAGCGGGAGCCGCCCCAGCCTACGAGCAGTACTTC

V gene: TRBV7-6
D gene: NA
J gene: TRBJ1-2
clone size: NA
CDR3 protein: CASSSGSANYGYTF
CDR3 DNA: TGTGCCAGCAGCTCCGGCAGCGCTAACTATGGCTACACCTTC

V gene: TRBV10-3
D gene: TRBD2
J gene: TRBJ2-7
clone size: NA
CDR3 protein: CAISDGLAGGRYEQYF
CDR3 DNA: TGTGCCATCAGTGATGGACTAGCGGGAGGTCGGTACGAGCAGTACTTC

V gene: TRBV28
D gene: NA
J gene: TRBJ1-2
clone size: once
CDR3 protein: CASSLSQINYGYTF
CDR3 DNA: TGTGCCAGCAGTTTATCCCAGATTAACTATGGCTACACCTTC

V gene: TRBV2
D gene: TRBD1
J gene: TRBJ2-5
clone size: NA
CDR3 protein: CASSGGQGRRQETQYF
CDR3 DNA: TGTGCCAGCAGTGGGGGACAGGGGCGAAGGCAAGAGACCCAGTACTTC

V gene: TRBV30
D gene: TRBD2
J gene: TRBJ2-1
clone size: NA
CDR3 protein: CAWSVRGGSPYNEQFF
CDR3 DNA: TGTGCCTGGAGTGTACGGGGCGGGAGCCCCTACAATGAGCAGTTCTTC

V gene: TRBV7-9
D gene: NA
J gene: TRBJ2-7
clone size: NA
CDR3 protein: CASSDRVASYEQYF
CDR3 DNA: TGTGCCAGCAGCGACCGGGTTGCCTCCTACGAGCAGTACTTC

V gene: TRBV20-1
D gene: TRBD2
J gene: TRBJ2-7
clone size: few
CDR3 protein: CSASEGLAREQYF
CDR3 DNA: TGCAGTGCTAGTGAGGGACTAGCAAGGGAGCAGTACTTC

V gene: TRBV3-1/TRBV3-2
D gene: TRBD1
J gene: TRBJ2-1
clone size: few
CDR3 protein: CASSRSPGTGGGEQFF
CDR3 DNA: TGTGCCAGCAGCCGAAGTCCCGGGACAGGGGGCGGTGAGCAGTTCTTC

V gene: TRBV11-3
D gene: NA
J gene: TRBJ2-2
clone size: once
CDR3 protein: CASSSSGLLTGELFF
CDR3 DNA: TGTGCCAGCAGCTCGTCCGGACTCCTCACCGGGGAGCTGTTTTTT